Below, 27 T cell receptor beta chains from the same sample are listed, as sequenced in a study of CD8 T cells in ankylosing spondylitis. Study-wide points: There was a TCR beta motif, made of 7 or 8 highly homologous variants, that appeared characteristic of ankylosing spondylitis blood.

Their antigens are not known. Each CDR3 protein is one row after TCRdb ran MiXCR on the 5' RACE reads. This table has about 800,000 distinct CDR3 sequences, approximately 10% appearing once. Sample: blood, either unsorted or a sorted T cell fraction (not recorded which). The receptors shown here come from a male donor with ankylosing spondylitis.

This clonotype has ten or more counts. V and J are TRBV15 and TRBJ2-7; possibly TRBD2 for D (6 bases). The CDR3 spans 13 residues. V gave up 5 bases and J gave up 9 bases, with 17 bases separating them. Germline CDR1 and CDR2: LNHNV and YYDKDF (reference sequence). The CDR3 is CATSAGPTAVQYF. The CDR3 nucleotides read TGTGCCACCAGCGCGGGACCCACAGCTGTGCAGTACTTC.

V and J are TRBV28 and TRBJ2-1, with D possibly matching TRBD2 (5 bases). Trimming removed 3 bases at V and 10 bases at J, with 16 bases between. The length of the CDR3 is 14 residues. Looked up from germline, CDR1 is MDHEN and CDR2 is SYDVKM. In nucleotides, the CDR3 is TGTGCCAGCAGTTTGGGTTTTAAGGGCGGGGAGCAGTTCTTC. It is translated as CASSLGFKGGEQFF.

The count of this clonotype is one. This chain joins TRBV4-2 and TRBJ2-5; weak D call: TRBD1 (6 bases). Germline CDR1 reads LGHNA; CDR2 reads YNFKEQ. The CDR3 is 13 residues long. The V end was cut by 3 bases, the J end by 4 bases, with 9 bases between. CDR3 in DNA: TGTGCCAGCAGCCACCTCAGGGGAGAGACCCAGTACTTC. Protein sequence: CASSHLRGETQYF.

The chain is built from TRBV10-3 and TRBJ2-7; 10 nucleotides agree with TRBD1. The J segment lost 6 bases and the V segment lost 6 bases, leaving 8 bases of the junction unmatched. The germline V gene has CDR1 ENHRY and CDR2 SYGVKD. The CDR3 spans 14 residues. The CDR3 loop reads CAIRGPGTGVEQYF. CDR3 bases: TGTGCCATCAGAGGTCCCGGGACAGGGGTCGAGCAGTACTTC.

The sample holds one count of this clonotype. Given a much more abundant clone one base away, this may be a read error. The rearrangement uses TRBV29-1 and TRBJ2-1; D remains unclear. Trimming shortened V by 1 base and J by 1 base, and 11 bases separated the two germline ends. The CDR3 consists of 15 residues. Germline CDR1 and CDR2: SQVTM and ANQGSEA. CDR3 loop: CSVEGVARSYNEQFF. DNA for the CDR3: TGCAGCGTTGAAGGGGTGGCAAGATCCTACAATGAGCAGTTCTTC.

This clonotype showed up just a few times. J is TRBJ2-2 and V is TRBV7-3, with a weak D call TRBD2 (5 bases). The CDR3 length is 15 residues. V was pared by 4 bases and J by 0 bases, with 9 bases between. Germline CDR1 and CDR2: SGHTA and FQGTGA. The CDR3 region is CASSSVGTNTGELFF. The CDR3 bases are TGTGCCAGCAGCTCCGTCGGGACGAACACCGGGGAGCTGTTTTTT.

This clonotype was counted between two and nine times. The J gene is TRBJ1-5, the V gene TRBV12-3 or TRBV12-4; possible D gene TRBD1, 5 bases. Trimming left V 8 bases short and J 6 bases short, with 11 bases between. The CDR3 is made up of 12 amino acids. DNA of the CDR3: TGTGCCAGCGGGGGTGAGGGTCAGCCCCAGCATTTT. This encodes CASGGEGQPQHF.

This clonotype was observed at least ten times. The CDR3: CSALTGSQPQHF. The CDR3 DNA reads TGCAGTGCCCTAACAGGGAGTCAGCCCCAGCATTTT. V and J are TRBV20-1 and TRBJ1-5; tentatively, D is TRBD1 (6 bases). The CDR3 length is 12 residues. Germline CDR1 reads DFQATT; CDR2 reads SNEGSKA (reference sequence). Trimming took off 6 bases at V and 6 bases at J, with 12 bases between the two ends.

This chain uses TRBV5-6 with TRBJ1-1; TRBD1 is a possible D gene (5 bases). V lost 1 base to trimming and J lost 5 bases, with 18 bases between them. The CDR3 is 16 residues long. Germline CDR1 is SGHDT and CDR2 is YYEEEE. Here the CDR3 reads CASSLFMWGNGTEAFF. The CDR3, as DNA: TGTGCCAGCAGCTTGTTCATGTGGGGGAACGGGACTGAAGCTTTCTTT.

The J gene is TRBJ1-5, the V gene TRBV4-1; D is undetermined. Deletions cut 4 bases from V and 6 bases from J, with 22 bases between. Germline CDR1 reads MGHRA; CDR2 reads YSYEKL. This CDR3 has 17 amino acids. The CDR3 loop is CASSPRWTYRWSQPQHF. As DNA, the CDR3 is TGCGCCAGCAGCCCCCGATGGACCTATAGATGGAGTCAGCCCCAGCATTTT.

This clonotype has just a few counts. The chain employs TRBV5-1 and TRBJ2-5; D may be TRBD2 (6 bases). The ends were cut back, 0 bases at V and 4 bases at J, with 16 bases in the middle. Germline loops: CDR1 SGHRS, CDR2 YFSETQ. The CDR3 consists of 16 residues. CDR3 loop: CASSLDGGSWGETQYF. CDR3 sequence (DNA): TGCGCCAGCAGCTTGGACGGGGGATCATGGGGAGAGACCCAGTACTTC.

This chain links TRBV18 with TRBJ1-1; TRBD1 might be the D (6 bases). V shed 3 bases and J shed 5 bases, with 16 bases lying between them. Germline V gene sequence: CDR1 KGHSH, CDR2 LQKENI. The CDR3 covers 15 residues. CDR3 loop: CASSPRGGPGTEAFF. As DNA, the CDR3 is TGTGCCAGCTCACCCCGTGGGGGGCCAGGGACTGAAGCTTTCTTT.

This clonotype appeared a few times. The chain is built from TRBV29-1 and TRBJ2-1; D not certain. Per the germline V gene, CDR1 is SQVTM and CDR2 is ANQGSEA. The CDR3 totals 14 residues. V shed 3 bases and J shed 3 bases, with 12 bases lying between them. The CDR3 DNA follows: TGCAGCGTTGAGCGAGACCTTAACTACAATGAGCAGTTCTTC. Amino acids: CSVERDLNYNEQFF.

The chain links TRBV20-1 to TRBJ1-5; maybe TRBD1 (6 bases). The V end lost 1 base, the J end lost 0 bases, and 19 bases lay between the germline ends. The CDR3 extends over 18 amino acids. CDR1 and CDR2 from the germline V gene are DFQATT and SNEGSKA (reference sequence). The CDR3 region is CSARGGRGGSYSNQPQHF. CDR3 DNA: TGCAGTGCTAGAGGTGGCAGGGGAGGCTCTTATAGCAATCAGCCCCAGCATTTT.

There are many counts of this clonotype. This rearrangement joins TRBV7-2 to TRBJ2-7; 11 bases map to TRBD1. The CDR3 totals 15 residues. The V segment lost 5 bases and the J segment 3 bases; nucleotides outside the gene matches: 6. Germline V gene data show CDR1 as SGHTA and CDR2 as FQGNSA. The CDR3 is CASSPPGQGVYEQYF. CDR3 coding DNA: TGTGCCAGCAGCCCACCGGGACAGGGGGTCTACGAGCAGTACTTC.

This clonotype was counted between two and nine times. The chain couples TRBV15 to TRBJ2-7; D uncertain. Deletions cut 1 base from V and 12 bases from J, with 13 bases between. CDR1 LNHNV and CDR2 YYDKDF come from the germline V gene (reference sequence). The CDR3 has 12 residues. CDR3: CATSRGLQRPYF. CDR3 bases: TGTGCCACCAGCAGAGGATTGCAAAGACCGTACTTC.

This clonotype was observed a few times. The chain's CDR3 is CASSDYREGGEKLFF. As DNA, the CDR3 is TGTGCCAGCAGCGACTACAGGGAAGGAGGTGAAAAACTGTTTTTT. This chain links TRBV7-8 with TRBJ1-4, with D possibly being TRBD1 (6 bases). With 5 bases removed from V and 7 bases from J, the gap between germline ends came to 17 bases. The CDR3 contains 15 residues. Germline V lookup: CDR1 SGHVS, CDR2 FQNEAQ.

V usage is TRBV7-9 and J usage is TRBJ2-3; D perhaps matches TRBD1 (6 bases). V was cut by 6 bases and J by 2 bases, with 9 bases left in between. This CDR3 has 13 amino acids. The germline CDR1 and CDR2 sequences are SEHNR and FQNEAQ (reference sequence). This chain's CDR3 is CASRYRDTDTQYF. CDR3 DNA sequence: TGTGCCAGCAGATACAGGGACACAGATACGCAGTATTTT.

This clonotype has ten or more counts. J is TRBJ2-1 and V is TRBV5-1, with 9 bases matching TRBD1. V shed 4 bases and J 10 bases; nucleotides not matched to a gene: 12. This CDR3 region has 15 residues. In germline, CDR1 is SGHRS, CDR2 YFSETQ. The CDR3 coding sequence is TGCGCCAGCAGCCGCGGACTAAGACAGGGGGGAGAGCAGTTCTTC. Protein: CASSRGLRQGGEQFF.

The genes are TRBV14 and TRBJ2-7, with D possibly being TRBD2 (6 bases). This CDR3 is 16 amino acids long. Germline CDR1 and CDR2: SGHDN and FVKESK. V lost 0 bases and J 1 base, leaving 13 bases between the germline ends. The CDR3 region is CASSQDLGGYSYEQYF. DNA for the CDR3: TGTGCCAGCAGCCAAGATCTCGGGGGATATTCCTACGAGCAGTACTTC. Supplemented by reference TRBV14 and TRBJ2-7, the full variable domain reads EAGVTQFPSHSVIEKGQTVTLRCDPISGHDNLYWYRRVMGKEIKFLLHFVKESKQDESGMPNNRFLAERTGGTYSTLKVQPAELEDSGVYFCASSQDLGGYSYEQYFGPGTRLTVT.

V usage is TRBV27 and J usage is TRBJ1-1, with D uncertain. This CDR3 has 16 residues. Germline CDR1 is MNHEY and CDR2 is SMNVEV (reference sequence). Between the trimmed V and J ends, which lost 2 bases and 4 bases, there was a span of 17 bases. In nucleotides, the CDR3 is TGTGCCAGCAGTTTACTAGGCCGGAGCATGGGCACTGAAGCTTTCTTT. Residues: CASSLLGRSMGTEAFF.

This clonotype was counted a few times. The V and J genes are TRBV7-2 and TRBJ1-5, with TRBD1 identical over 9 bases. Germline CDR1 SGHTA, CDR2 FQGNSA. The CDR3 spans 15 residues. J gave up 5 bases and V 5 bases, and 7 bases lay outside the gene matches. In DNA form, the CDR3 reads TGTGCCAGCAGCCAGGCGGGACAGGGTTATCAGCCCCAGCATTTT. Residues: CASSQAGQGYQPQHF.

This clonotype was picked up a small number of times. The CDR3 spells CASSLKLWRAGGAFF. CDR3 bases: TGTGCCAGCAGTTTAAAACTTTGGCGAGCGGGGGGAGCTTTCTTT. The rearrangement uses TRBV28 and TRBJ1-1, with a possible D match to TRBD1 (5 bases). The CDR3 has 15 amino acids. Germline values: CDR1 MDHEN, CDR2 SYDVKM. V lost 2 bases and J 10 bases, leaving 20 bases between the germline ends.

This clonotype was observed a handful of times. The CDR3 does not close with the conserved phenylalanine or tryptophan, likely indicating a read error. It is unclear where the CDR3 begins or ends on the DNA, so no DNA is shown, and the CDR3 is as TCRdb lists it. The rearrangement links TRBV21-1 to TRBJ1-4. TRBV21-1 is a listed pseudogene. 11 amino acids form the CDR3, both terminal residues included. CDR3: CASSKEGGVGV.

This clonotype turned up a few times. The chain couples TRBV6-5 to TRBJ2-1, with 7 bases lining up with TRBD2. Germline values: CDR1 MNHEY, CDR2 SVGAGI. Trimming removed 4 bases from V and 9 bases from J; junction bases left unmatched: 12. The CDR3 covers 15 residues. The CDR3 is CASSFLLALGGEQFF. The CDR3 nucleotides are TGTGCCAGCAGTTTCCTACTAGCGCTGGGTGGTGAGCAGTTCTTC.

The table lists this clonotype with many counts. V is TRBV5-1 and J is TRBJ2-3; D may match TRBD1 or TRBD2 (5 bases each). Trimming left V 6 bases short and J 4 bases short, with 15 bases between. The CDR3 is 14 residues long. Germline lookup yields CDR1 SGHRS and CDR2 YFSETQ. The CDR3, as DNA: TGCGCCAGCAAGAGGACTGTGGGGCCAGATACGCAGTATTTT. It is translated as CASKRTVGPDTQYF.

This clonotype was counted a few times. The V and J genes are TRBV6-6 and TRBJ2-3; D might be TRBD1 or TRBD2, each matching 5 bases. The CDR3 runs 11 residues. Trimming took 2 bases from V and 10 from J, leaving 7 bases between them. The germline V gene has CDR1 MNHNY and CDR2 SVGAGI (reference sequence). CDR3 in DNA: TGTGCCAGCAGTTACCGGGGCTCGCAGTATTTT. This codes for CASSYRGSQYF.